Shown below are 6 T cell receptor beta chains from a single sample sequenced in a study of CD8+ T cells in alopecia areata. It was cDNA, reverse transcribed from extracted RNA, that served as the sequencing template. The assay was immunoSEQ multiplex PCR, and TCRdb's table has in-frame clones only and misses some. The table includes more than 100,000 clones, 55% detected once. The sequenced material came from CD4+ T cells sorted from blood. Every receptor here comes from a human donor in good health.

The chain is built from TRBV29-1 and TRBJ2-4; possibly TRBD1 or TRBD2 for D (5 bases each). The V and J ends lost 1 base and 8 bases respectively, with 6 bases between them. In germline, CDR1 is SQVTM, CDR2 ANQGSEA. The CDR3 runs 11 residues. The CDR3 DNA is TGCAGCGTTGAAGGAGGGGACATTCAGTACTTC. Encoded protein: CSVEGGDIQYF.

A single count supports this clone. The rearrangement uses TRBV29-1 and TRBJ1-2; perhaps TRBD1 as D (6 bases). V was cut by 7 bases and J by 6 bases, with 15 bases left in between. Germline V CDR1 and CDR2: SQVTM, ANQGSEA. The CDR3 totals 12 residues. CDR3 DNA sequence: TGCAGCGCCTCCCAGGGGAGGAATGGCTACACCTTC. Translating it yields CSASQGRNGYTF.

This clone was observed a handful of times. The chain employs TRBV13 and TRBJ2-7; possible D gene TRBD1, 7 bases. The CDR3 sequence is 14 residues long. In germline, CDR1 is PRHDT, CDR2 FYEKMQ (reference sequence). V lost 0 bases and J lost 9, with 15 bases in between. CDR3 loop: CASSLGDRDSAQYF. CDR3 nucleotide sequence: TGTGCCAGCAGCTTAGGAGACAGGGACTCCGCGCAGTACTTC.

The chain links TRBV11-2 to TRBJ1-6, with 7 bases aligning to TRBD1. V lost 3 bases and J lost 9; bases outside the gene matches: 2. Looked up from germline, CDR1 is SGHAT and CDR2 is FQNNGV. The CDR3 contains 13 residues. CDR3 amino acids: CASSFNRGSPLHF. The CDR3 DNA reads TGTGCCAGCAGCTTTAACAGGGGTTCACCCCTCCACTTT.

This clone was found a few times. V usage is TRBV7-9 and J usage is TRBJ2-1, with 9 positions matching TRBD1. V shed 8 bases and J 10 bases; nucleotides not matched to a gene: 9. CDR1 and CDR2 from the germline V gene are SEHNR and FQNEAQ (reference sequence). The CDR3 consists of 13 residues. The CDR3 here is CASRTTGGGEQFF. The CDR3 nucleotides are TGTGCCAGCCGAACCACAGGGGGCGGGGAGCAGTTCTTC.

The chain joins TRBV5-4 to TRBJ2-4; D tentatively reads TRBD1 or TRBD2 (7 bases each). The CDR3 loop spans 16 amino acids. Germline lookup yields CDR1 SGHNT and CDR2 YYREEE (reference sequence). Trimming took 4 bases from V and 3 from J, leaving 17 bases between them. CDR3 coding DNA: TGTGCCAGCAGCCAGGGGGGGGTGTTGGGCAAAAACATTCAGTACTTC. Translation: CASSQGGVLGKNIQYF.